This is a list of T cell receptor beta chains from one sample in a study of control samples from healthy donors and cancer patients. Clones were sequenced by immunoSEQ multiplex PCR, and TCRdb holds only the in-frame ones, with some missing. The top ten clones hold more than 20% of a sample with approximately 100,000 clones, about 89% of them seen once. The specimen sequenced was blood. These receptors came from a man aged 25 to 45 in good health. Both conserved end residues are part of each CDR3.

v_gene	len	j_gene	CDR3aa
TRBV5-6	17	TRBJ2-1	CASSVGQGAFIDNEQFF
TRBV9	14	TRBJ1-3	CASSGTSSGNTIYF
TRBV12-3/TRBV12-4	13	TRBJ1-5	CASSLAAIKPQHF
TRBV30	14	TRBJ2-7	CAWSSSTLSYEQYF
TRBV11-3	17	TRBJ2-1	CASSLARVSGGPNEQFF
TRBV7-2	14	TRBJ1-3	CASSSTFTGNTIYF
TRBV6-5	14	TRBJ1-5	CASSYRGGIQPQHF
TRBV30	15	TRBJ1-1	CAWSSGQTRNTEAFF
TRBV4-1	14	TRBJ1-5	CASSSDRGNQPQHF
TRBV29-1	17	TRBJ1-1	CSVGTGGPHGPNTEAFF
TRBV11-1	15	TRBJ1-3	CASSYRRTSGNTIYF
TRBV27	13	TRBJ2-3	CAAAVGGTDTQYF
TRBV11-2	14	TRBJ2-1	CASSSLAGGNEQFF
TRBV6-5	13	TRBJ2-7	CASSSPGSNEQYF
TRBV27	12	TRBJ2-3	CASSWRADTQYF
TRBV7-9	14	TRBJ1-1	CASSVEVRGTEAFF
TRBV11-2	18	TRBJ2-1	CASSLDLGRLTSYNEQFF
TRBV27	14	TRBJ2-1	CASRGHGGANEQFF
TRBV24-1	15	TRBJ1-5	CATSAGGHSNQPQHF
TRBV9	14	TRBJ1-5	CASSVGQTYQPQHF
TRBV23-1	15	TRBJ2-3	CASSQPRRPTDTQYF
TRBV2	11	TRBJ1-5	CASSVDQPQHF
TRBV6-5	15	TRBJ2-1	CASSYSSARGYEQFF
TRBV10-2	13	TRBJ2-1	CASIAGGGNEQFF
TRBV5-6	15	TRBJ2-1	CASSVLAGGYNEQFF
TRBV19	14	TRBJ1-1	CASSIDPTNTEAFF
TRBV6-1	15	TRBJ2-5	CASSEMGTSGETQYF
TRBV5-4	13	TRBJ1-2	CASSSAGVHGYTF
TRBV7-9	13	TRBJ2-3	CASSGPPADTQYF
TRBV30	15	TRBJ1-2	CAWNSLGQGANGYTF
TRBV19	15	TRBJ1-4	CASSILGQLTEKLFF
TRBV4-2	14	TRBJ1-1	CASSQGGLNTEAFF
TRBV7-2	13	TRBJ1-1	CASSLAGLYEAFF
TRBV12-5	16	TRBJ2-5	CASGLQGNGGQETQYF
TRBV19	20	TRBJ2-6	CATQLNRTGTGGPGANVLTF
TRBV25-1	17	TRBJ2-2	CASSEYSSGGVTGELFF
TRBV5-4	15	TRBJ1-3	CASSLSMEYGNTIYF
TRBV6-5	15	TRBJ2-1	CASRLAGTAYNEQFF
TRBV7-9	12	TRBJ1-1	CASSPTDSEAFF
TRBV30	12	TRBJ1-6	CAWTVYNSPLHF
TRBV6-2/TRBV6-3	14	TRBJ2-5	CASSYGGVEETQYF
TRBV5-4	18	TRBJ1-6	CASSSGTGSSSYNSPLHF
TRBV24-1	14	TRBJ1-2	CATSDFPGFHGYTF
TRBV7-2	15	TRBJ1-2	CASSPKQGAHYGYTF
TRBV18	15	TRBJ1-2	CASSPAGASDYGYTF
TRBV12-3/TRBV12-4	13	TRBJ1-2	CASSRTGNYGYTF
TRBV5-1	15	TRBJ1-2	CASSFQGQGDYGYTF
TRBV11-2	19	TRBJ1-6	CASSLSSTGLSSYNSPLHF
TRBV18	14	TRBJ1-5	CASSMQGMDQPQHF
TRBV5-1	15	TRBJ2-3	CASSLVRVEADTQYF
TRBV6-5	15	TRBJ1-4	CASSYQGARNEKLFF
TRBV7-9	14	TRBJ1-5	CASSLGGNNQPQHF
TRBV7-9	15	TRBJ2-1	CASSLAGPSYNEQFF
TRBV7-8	15	TRBJ2-5	CASSLGEAGGETQYF
TRBV5-6	17	TRBJ2-5	CASSLASQRGPGETQYF
TRBV27	17	TRBJ1-1	CASSSPLRQGMNTEAFF
TRBV9	15	TRBJ2-7	CASSVGYGSPGEQYF